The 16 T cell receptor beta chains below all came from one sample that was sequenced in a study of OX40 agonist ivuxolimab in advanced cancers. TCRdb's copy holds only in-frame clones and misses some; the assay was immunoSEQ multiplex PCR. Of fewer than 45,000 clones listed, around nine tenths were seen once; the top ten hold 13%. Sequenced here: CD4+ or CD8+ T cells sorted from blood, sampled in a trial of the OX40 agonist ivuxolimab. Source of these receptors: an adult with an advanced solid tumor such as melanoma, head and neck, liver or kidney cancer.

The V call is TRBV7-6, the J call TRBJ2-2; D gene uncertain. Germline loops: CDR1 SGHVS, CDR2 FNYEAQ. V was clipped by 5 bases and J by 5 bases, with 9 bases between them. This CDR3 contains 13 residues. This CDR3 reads CASSPTRTGELFF. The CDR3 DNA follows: TGTGCCAGCAGCCCGACAAGAACCGGGGAGCTGTTTTTT.

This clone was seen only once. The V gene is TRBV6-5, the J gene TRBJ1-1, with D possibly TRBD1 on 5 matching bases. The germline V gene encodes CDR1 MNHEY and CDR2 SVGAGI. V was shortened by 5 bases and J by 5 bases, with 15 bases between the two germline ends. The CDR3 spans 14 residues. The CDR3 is CASSPNRFGTEAFF. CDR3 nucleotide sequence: TGTGCCAGCAGTCCAAACAGGTTCGGGACTGAAGCTTTCTTT.

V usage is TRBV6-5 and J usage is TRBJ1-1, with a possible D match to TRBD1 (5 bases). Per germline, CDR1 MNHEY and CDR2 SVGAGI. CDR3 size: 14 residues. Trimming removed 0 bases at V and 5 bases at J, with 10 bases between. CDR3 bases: TGTGCCAGCAGTTACTCCGGGGGGAGTACTGAAGCTTTCTTT. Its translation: CASSYSGGSTEAFF.

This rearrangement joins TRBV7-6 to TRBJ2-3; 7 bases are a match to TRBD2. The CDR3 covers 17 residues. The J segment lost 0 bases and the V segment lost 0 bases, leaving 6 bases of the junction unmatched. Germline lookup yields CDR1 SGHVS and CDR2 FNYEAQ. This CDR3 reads CASSLASGVPSTDTQYF. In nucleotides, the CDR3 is TGTGCCAGCAGCTTAGCGAGCGGGGTTCCTAGCACAGATACGCAGTATTTT.

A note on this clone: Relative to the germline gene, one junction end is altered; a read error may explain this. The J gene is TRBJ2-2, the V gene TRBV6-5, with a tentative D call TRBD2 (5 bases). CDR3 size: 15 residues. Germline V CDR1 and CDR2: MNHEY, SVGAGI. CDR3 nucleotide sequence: TGTGCCAGCAGTTCGCGAACAGTGACGACCGGGGAGCTGTCTTTT. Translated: CASSSRTVTTGELSF.

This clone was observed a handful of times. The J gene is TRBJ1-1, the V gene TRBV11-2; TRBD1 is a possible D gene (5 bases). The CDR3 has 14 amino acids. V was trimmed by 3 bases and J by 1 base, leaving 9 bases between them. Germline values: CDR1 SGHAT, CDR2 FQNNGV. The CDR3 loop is CASSFSRGNTEAFF. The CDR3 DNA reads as TGTGCCAGCAGCTTTAGTAGGGGGAACACTGAAGCTTTCTTT. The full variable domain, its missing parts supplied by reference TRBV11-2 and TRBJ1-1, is EAGVAQSPRYKIIEKRQSVAFWCNPISGHATLYWYQQILGQGPKLLIQFQNNGVVDDSQLPKDRFSAERLKGVDSTLKIQPAKLEDSAVYLCASSFSRGNTEAFFGQGTRLTVV.

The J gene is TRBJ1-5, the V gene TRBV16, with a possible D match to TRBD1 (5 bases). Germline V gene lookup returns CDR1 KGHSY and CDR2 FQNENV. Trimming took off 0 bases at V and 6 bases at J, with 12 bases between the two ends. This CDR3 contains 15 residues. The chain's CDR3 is CASSQSIQGIQPQHF. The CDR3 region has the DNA TGTGCCAGCAGCCAATCGATCCAGGGCATTCAGCCCCAGCATTTT.

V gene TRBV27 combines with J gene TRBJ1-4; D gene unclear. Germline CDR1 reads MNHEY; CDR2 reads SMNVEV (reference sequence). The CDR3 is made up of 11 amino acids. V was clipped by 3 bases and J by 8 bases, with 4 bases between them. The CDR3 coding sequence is TGTGCCAGCAGTTTCGGCGAAAAACTGTTTTTT. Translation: CASSFGEKLFF.

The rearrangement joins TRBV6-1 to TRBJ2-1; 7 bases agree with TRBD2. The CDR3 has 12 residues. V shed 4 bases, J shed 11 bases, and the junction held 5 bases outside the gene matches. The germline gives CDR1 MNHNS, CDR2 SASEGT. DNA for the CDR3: TGTGCCAGCAGTGGGGGGGGACGACAGCAGTTCTTC. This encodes CASSGGGRQQFF.

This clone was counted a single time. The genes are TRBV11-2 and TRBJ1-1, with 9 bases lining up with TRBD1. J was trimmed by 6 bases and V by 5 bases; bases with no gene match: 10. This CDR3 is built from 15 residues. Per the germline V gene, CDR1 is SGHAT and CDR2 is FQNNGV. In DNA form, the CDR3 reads TGTGCCAGCAGCAAGCCTGACAGGGGGAGTGCTGAAGCTTTCTTT. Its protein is CASSKPDRGSAEAFF.

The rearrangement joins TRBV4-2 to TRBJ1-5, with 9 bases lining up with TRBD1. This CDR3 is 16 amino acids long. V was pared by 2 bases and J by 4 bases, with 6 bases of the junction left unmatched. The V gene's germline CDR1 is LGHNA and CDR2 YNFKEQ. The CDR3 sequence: CASSQTRQGGNQPQHF. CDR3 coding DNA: TGTGCCAGCAGCCAAACTCGACAGGGGGGGAATCAGCCCCAGCATTTT.

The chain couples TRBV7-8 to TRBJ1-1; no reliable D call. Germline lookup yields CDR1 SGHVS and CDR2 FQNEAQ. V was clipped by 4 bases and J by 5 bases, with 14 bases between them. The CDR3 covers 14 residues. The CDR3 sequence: CASSSRASFTEAFF. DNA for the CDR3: TGTGCCAGCAGCTCCAGAGCGTCGTTTACTGAAGCTTTCTTT. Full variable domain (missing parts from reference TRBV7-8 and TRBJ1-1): GAGVSQSPRYKVAKRGQDVALRCDPISGHVSLFWYQQALGQGPEFLTYFQNEAQLDKSGLPSDRFFAERPEGSVSTLKIQRTQQEDSAVYLCASSSRASFTEAFFGQGTRLTVV.

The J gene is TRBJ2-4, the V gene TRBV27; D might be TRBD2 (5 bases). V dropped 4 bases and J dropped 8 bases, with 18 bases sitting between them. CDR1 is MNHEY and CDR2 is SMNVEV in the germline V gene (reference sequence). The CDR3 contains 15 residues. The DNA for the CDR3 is TGTGCCAGCAGTTCGTTGCGGCGGGTGTGGGACATTCAGTACTTC. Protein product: CASSSLRRVWDIQYF.

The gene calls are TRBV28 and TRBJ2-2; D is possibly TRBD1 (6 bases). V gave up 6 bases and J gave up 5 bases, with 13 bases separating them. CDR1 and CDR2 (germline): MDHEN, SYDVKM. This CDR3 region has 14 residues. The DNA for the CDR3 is TGTGCCAGCAGGAAAAACAGGGTAACCGGGGAGCTGTTTTTT. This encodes CASRKNRVTGELFF.

This CDR3 is CASSTRGLNLSWGNQPQHF. For the CDR3, the DNA is TGTGCCAGCAGTACCAGGGGGTTGAATCTATCCTGGGGCAATCAGCCCCAGCATTTT. V is TRBV28 and J is TRBJ1-5, with 7 bases matching TRBD1. Germline V gene sequence: CDR1 MDHEN, CDR2 SYDVKM. This CDR3 comprises 19 residues. Unmatched junction bases numbered 18, after V lost 5 bases and J lost 2 bases.

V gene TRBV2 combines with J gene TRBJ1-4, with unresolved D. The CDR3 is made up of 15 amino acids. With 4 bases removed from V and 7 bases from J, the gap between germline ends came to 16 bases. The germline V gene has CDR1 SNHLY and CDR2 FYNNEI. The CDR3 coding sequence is TGTGCCAGCAGTGGTGTCGGAGGGAGGAGTGAAAAACTGTTTTTT. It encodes CASSGVGGRSEKLFF.